One and the same sample provided the 21 T cell receptor beta chains below, sequenced in a study of post-analysis software for immune sequencing data (dated by TCRdb to about 2015). Antigens of these TCRs are unknown. Libraries came from PCR. Sequenced on an Illumina HiSeq 2500. To reduce PCR and sequencing biases, unique molecular identifiers were built into the TCR beta cDNA libraries. Using fastp trimming at Q25 and MiXCR clonotype assembly, TCRdb reanalyzed the public sequencing data and kept in-frame beta chains. Each entry is one CDR3 protein sequence, shown with its most common DNA and genes. The sample table shows more than 500,000 distinct CDR3 sequences, and approximately 34% are seen once. The ten most abundant clones make up about 6% of the sample. Broader findings and caveats from the paper: Roughly 5 TRBV segments, including TRBV5-6, TRBV5-1 and TRBV20-1, were significantly more frequent in patients than controls.

The sequencing sample was made of blood. Every receptor here comes from a girl under 18 with multiple sclerosis.

This clonotype was detected a few times. This sequence joins TRBV3-1 and TRBJ2-5; 7 bases agree with TRBD2. The V gene's germline CDR1 is LGHDT and CDR2 YNNKEL (reference sequence). The junction had 12 bases not matched to a gene; V was cut back by 4 bases and J by 4 bases. CDR3 length equals 16 residues. The CDR3 coding sequence is TGTGCCAGCAGCCGAACGGGGGGACCCGCACGAGAGACCCAGTACTTC. This codes for CASSRTGGPARETQYF.

This clonotype was detected only a few times. The chain carries TRBV10-2 and TRBJ2-1, with 8 bases lining up with TRBD1. Germline-derived CDR1 and CDR2 are WSHSY and SAAADI. The CDR3 length is 16 residues. V was pared by 0 bases and J by 8 bases, with 9 bases of the junction left unmatched. This CDR3 reads CASSESGQGLLDEQFF. In DNA form, the CDR3 reads TGCGCCAGCAGTGAGTCAGGACAGGGCCTCCTGGATGAGCAGTTCTTC.

This clonotype has a handful of counts. This rearrangement joins TRBV6-5 to TRBJ2-3; D possibly uses TRBD1 or TRBD2 (6 bases each). Germline V lookup: CDR1 MNHEY, CDR2 SVGAGI. The V gene lost 3 bases and the J gene lost 4 bases, with 14 bases spanning the gap. The CDR3 sequence is 15 residues long. The CDR3 region has the DNA TGTGCCAGCAGTTATGGAGGGGGAACCCCAGATACGCAGTATTTT. Translated, it gives CASSYGGGTPDTQYF.

J is TRBJ1-1 and V is TRBV10-2; the D is unclear. The CDR3 runs 14 residues. Germline CDR1 is WSHSY and CDR2 is SAAADI. V dropped 3 bases and J dropped 4 bases, with 12 bases sitting between them. The CDR3 nucleotides are TGCGCCAGCAGTGATGTCTCCCGGGGCACTGAAGCTTTCTTT. Translation gives CASSDVSRGTEAFF.

The table lists this clonotype with many counts. The rearrangement joins TRBV15 to TRBJ2-3; TRBD2 aligns across 14 bases. There are 18 residues in the CDR3. The V and J ends lost 0 bases and 2 bases, in that order; junction bases with no gene match: 4. Germline V lookup: CDR1 LNHNV, CDR2 YYDKDF (reference sequence). DNA of the CDR3: TGTGCCACCAGCAGAGATTGGACTAGCGGGGGGTCCACAGATACGCAGTATTTT. Protein product: CATSRDWTSGGSTDTQYF.

The V and J genes are TRBV5-6 and TRBJ2-7, with D perhaps matching TRBD2 (6 bases). The germline V gene encodes CDR1 SGHDT and CDR2 YYEEEE. The CDR3 covers 16 residues. V lost 0 bases and J lost 5, with 18 bases in between. The CDR3 spells CASSLASGVTLHEQYF. As DNA, the CDR3 is TGTGCCAGCAGCTTGGCATCGGGGGTTACCCTCCACGAGCAGTACTTC.

This clonotype appeared a few times. This rearrangement joins TRBV15 to TRBJ1-2; D ambiguous. This CDR3 spans 14 amino acids. Trimming stripped 2 bases from V and 0 bases from J, with 7 bases between. Germline V gives CDR1 LNHNV, CDR2 YYDKDF (reference sequence). CDR3 bases: TGTGCCACCAGCAGATGGGGAGCTAACTATGGCTACACCTTC. This codes for CATSRWGANYGYTF.

The J gene is TRBJ1-6, the V gene TRBV5-1; D unresolved. The CDR3 covers 13 residues. Germline V CDR1 and CDR2: SGHRS, YFSETQ. Trimming cost V 0 bases and J 9 bases, with 7 bases left between them. This CDR3 is CASSLALLSPLHF. The CDR3 region has the DNA TGCGCCAGCAGCTTGGCCCTTCTTTCACCCCTCCACTTT.

This clonotype was counted a few times. The V call is TRBV7-8, the J call TRBJ1-2; D not certain. The CDR3 length is 13 residues. Trimming cost V 3 bases and J 8 bases, with 13 bases left between them. Germline CDR1 and CDR2: SGHVS and FQNEAQ. The DNA for the CDR3 is TGTGCCAGCAGCTTCGATTACTTGGACGGCTACACCTTC. This translates into CASSFDYLDGYTF.

The chain joins TRBV7-8 to TRBJ2-3; 11 nucleotides align to TRBD2. V shed 5 bases, J shed 0 bases, and the junction held 16 bases outside the gene matches. Germline V gene data show CDR1 as SGHVS and CDR2 as FQNEAQ. CDR3 length equals 20 residues. CDR3 nucleotides: TGTGCCAGCAGCCCACTTGGAGGGGTACTAGCGGGGGTTAGCACAGATACGCAGTATTTT. Encoded protein: CASSPLGGVLAGVSTDTQYF.

There are a few counts of this clonotype. V and J are TRBV10-3 and TRBJ1-2, with a weak D call TRBD1 (6 bases). The length of the CDR3 is 14 residues. V lost 6 bases and J lost 5, with 16 bases in between. Germline CDR1 reads ENHRY; CDR2 reads SYGVKD. The CDR3 sequence is CAISTLQGWYGYTF. The DNA for the CDR3 is TGTGCCATCAGCACCCTACAGGGTTGGTATGGCTACACCTTC.

This clonotype turned up a few times. The chain has TRBV27 and TRBJ2-6; D gene uncertain. V was shortened by 6 bases and J by 0 bases, with 12 bases between the two germline ends. Germline CDR1 and CDR2: MNHEY and SMNVEV (reference sequence). The CDR3 is 16 amino acids. The CDR3 protein is CASRQDLSSGANVLTF. CDR3 sequence (DNA): TGTGCCAGCAGGCAGGATCTAAGCTCTGGGGCCAACGTCCTGACTTTC.

This clonotype was seen more than once but under ten times. The genes are TRBV2 and TRBJ2-1; 9 bases match TRBD2. The CDR3 has 14 residues. Germline V gene lookup returns CDR1 SNHLY and CDR2 FYNNEI. Trimming took 3 bases from V and 13 from J; bases not matched to a gene: 10. CDR3 bases: TGTGCCAGCAGTGATCTGGGCGGGGGGGCCCCTCAGTTCTTC. Its translation is CASSDLGGGAPQFF.

This chain connects TRBV5-1 to TRBJ1-1; the match to TRBD1 covers 8 bases. V was pared by 0 bases and J by 3 bases, with 7 bases of the junction left unmatched. This CDR3 has 16 amino acids. Germline CDR1 is SGHRS and CDR2 is YFSETQ. The CDR3 DNA reads as TGCGCCAGCAGCTTGGACAGGGGGTACTCGGACACTGAAGCTTTCTTT. Protein sequence: CASSLDRGYSDTEAFF.

The V call is TRBV12-3 or TRBV12-4, the J call TRBJ1-6, with unresolved D. The V end lost 6 bases, the J end lost 10 bases, and 19 bases lay between the germline ends. CDR3 length: 15 residues. Here the CDR3 DNA reads TGTGCCAGCAGCCGGACGACGGGTGAGGTGTCACCCCTCCACTTT. This gives the protein CASSRTTGEVSPLHF.

This clonotype was observed a single time. The chain recombines TRBV20-1 with TRBJ2-1; 9 nucleotides match TRBD2. Germline assignment: CDR1 DFQATT and CDR2 SNEGSKA (reference sequence). V was pared by 4 bases and J by 8 bases, with 6 bases of the junction left unmatched. The CDR3 contains 13 residues. The CDR3 DNA reads as TGCAGTGCTATCGGGACTAGCTGTGATGAGCAGTTCTTC. Encoded protein: CSAIGTSCDEQFF.

This clonotype turned up a few times. The junction shows a germline mismatch at one end, possibly a read error. The chain recombines TRBV11-2 with TRBJ1-2; D ambiguous. Germline assignment: CDR1 SGHAT and CDR2 FQNNGV. The CDR3 length is 13 residues. This CDR3 reads CASSLDGNYAYTF. In DNA form, the CDR3 reads TGTGCCAGCAGCTTAGACGGAAACTATGCCTACACCTTC.

This chain uses TRBV5-1 with TRBJ2-2; D possibly corresponds to TRBD1 (7 bases). V lost 8 bases to trimming and J lost 7 bases, with 21 bases between them. The V gene's germline CDR1 is SGHRS and CDR2 YFSETQ. The CDR3 consists of 15 residues. CDR3 sequence (DNA): TGCGCCAGTACAGGCGGGACAGAGATAAACGGGGAGCTGTTTTTT. This sequence encodes CASTGGTEINGELFF.

This clonotype came up a few times. The chain couples TRBV6-5 to TRBJ2-1, with D perhaps matching TRBD2 (6 bases). V lost 9 bases and J lost 6, with 24 bases in between. The CDR3 contains 16 residues. Germline CDR1 reads MNHEY; CDR2 reads SVGAGI. CDR3 DNA sequence: TGTGCCAGGCGAAAAGGAGGGTCTCAGCCCAGCAATGAGCAGTTCTTC. As protein: CARRKGGSQPSNEQFF.

The chain is built from TRBV5-1 and TRBJ2-3; 9 nucleotides align to TRBD1. This CDR3 has 16 residues. Germline V CDR1 and CDR2: SGHRS, YFSETQ. Trimming at V came to 3 bases and at J to 6 bases, leaving 11 bases not matched to a gene. In DNA, the CDR3 is TGCGCCAGCAGCTCACCCCCGGGACAGGGAAGGGATACGCAGTATTTT. Residues: CASSSPPGQGRDTQYF.

The chain recombines TRBV6-5 with TRBJ2-3; tentative D call: TRBD1 (5 bases). CDR3 size: 14 residues. Trimming left V 0 bases short and J 3 bases short, with 7 bases between. In germline, CDR1 is MNHEY, CDR2 SVGAGI. The CDR3 DNA reads TGTGCCAGCAGTTACTCGGCAGGGACAGATACGCAGTATTTT. It is translated as CASSYSAGTDTQYF.